This T cell receptor (beta chain) was recorded in a study of T cells in Graves' hyperthyroidism and ophthalmopathy. Stability of Graves' hyperthyroidism was defined as absent ophthalmopathy progression within 18 months. Diagnosing involved the use of clinical symptoms, serum thyroxine and TRAb, thyroid ultrasound and orbital computed tomography. A word on this clonotype: Its antigen is not known.

General study points: The model foresaw ophthalmopathy a median around 6 months prior to onset. Blood also contained most expanded thyroid clonotypes above 0.001.

TCR beta CDR3 sequences were amplified from RNA transcripts. First-round RT-PCR with HTBI primers amplified the TCR CDR3 region. One entry per CDR3 protein results from TCRdb running MiXCR on the multiplex PCR reads. The table has over 200,000 distinct CDR3 sequences, roughly 18% seen once. Sequencing input: blood. This receptor was identified in a man in his forties or fifties with Graves' hyperthyroidism.

CDR3 protein: CASSYSLQWPGEPQHF. DNA for the CDR3: TGTGCCAGCAGTTACTCCCTTCAGTGGCCTGGGGAGCCCCAGCATTTT. This chain links TRBV6-5 with TRBJ1-5; D not resolved. This CDR3 contains 16 residues. Per the germline V gene, CDR1 is MNHEY and CDR2 is SVGAGI. V was pared by 0 bases and J by 8 bases, with 17 bases between.